This TCR beta chain was observed in a study of T cells in Graves' hyperthyroidism and ophthalmopathy. Germline V gene lookup returns CDR1 SGHRS and CDR2 YFSETQ. The CDR3 has 15 amino acids. V was pared by 0 bases and J by 3 bases, with 6 bases of the junction left unmatched. TCR beta CDR3 regions were amplified from RNA transcripts. In the first-round RT-PCR of the TCR CDR3, the HTBI primer set was used. TCRdb redid the calling of the multiplex PCR reads with MiXCR, one entry per CDR3 protein. The sample lists 300,000 or so distinct CDR3 sequences, around 16% occurring once. Patients showing uncontrolled infection, other autoimmune disease, pregnancy or lactation were ineligible. This clonotype was seen many times.

The genes are TRBV5-1 and TRBJ2-7, with 7 bases fitting TRBD1. Sequencing input: blood. This TCR derives from a man aged 30-40 years with Graves' hyperthyroidism. CDR3 protein: CASSLVPGQIYEQYF. The CDR3 bases are TGCGCCAGCAGCTTGGTCCCGGGACAGATCTACGAGCAGTACTTC.